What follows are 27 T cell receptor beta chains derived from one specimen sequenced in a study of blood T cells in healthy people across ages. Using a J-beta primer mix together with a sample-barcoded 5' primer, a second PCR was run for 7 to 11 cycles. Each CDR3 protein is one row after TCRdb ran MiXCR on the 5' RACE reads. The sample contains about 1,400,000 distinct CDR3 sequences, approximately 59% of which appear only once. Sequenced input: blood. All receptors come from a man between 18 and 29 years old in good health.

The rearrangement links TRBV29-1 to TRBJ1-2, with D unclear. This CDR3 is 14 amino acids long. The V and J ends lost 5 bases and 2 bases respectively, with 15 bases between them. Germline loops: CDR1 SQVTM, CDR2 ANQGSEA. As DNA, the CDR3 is TGCAGCGTTTACTCCCCAGCCGCGAACTATGGCTACACCTTC. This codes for CSVYSPAANYGYTF.

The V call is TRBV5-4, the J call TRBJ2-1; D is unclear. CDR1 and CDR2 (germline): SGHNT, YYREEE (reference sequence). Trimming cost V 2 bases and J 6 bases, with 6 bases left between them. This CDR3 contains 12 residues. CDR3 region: CASSFVLNEQFF. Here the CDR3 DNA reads TGTGCCAGCAGCTTTGTCCTCAATGAGCAGTTCTTC.

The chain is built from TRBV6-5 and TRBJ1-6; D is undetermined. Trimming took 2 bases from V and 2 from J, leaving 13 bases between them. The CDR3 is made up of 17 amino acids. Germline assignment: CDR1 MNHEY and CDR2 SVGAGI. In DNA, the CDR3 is TGTGCCAGCAGTTACGTAGGAGGGAACCCCTATAATTCACCCCTCCACTTT. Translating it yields CASSYVGGNPYNSPLHF.

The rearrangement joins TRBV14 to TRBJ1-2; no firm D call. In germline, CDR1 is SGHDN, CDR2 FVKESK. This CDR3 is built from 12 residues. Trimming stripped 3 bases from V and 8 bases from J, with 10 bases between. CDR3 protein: CASSQSRHGYTF. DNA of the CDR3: TGTGCCAGCAGCCAGAGCCGGCACGGCTACACCTTC.

The chain's CDR3 is CASSWTRQGSTEAFF. In nucleotides, the CDR3 is TGCGCCAGCAGCTGGACACGACAGGGTAGCACTGAAGCTTTCTTT. This chain joins TRBV5-1 and TRBJ1-1; TRBD1 matches 7 bases. V gave up 3 bases and J gave up 4 bases; unmatched junction bases: 9. The germline V gene encodes CDR1 SGHRS and CDR2 YFSETQ. The CDR3 consists of 15 residues.

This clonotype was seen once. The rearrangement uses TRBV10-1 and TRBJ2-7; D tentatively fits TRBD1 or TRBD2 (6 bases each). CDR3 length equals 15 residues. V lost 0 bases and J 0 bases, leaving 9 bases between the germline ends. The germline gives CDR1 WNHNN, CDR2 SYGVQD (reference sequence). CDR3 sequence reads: CASSESRDNSYEQYF. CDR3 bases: TGCGCCAGCAGTGAGTCGCGGGACAACTCCTACGAGCAGTACTTC.

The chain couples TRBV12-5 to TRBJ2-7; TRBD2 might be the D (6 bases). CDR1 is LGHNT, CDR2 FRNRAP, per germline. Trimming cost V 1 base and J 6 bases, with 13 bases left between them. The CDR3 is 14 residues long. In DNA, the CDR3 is TGTGCTAGTGGTTTGGGACTAGAATCTGGCGAGCAGTACTTC. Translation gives CASGLGLESGEQYF. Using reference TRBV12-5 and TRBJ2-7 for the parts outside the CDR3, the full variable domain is DARVTQTPRHKVTEMGQEVTMRCQPILGHNTVFWYRQTMMQGLELLAYFRNRAPLDDSGMPKDRFSAEMPDATLATLKIQPSEPRDSAVYFCASGLGLESGEQYFGPGTRLTVT.

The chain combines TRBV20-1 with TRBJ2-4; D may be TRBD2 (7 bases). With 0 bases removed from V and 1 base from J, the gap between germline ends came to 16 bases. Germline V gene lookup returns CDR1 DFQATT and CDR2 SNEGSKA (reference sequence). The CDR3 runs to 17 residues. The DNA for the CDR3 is TGCAGTGCTAGAGATCTGCTTCGGGGGGCGGCCAAAAACATTCAGTACTTC. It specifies CSARDLLRGAAKNIQYF.

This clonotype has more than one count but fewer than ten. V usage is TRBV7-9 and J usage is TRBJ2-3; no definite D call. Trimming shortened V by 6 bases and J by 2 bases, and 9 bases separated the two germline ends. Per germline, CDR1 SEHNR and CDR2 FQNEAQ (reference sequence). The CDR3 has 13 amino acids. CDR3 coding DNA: TGTGCCAGCAGGCTTGATAACACAGATACGCAGTATTTT. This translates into CASRLDNTDTQYF.

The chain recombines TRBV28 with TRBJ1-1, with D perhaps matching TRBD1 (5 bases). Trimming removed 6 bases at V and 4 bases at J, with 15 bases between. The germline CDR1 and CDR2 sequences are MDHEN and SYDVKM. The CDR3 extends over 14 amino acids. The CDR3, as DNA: TGTGCCAGCAGATCCGGGACGGGGACCACTGAAGCTTTCTTT. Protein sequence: CASRSGTGTTEAFF.

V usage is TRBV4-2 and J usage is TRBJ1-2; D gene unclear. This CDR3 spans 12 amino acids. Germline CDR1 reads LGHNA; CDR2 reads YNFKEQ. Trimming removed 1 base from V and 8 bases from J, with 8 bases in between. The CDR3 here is CASSQGPGGYTF. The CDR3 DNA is TGTGCCAGCAGCCAAGGCCCTGGGGGCTACACCTTC.

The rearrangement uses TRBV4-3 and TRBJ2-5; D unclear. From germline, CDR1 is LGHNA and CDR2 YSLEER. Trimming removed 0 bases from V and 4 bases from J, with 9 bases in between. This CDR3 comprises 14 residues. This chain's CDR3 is CASSQDRAAETQYF. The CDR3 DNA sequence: TGCGCCAGCAGCCAAGATCGGGCGGCAGAGACCCAGTACTTC.

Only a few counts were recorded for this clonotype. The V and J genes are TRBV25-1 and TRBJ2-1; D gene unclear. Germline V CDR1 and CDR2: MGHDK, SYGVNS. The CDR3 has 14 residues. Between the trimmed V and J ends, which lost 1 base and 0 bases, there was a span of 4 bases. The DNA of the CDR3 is TGTGCCAGCAGTGAATCCTACTCCTACAATGAGCAGTTCTTC. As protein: CASSESYSYNEQFF. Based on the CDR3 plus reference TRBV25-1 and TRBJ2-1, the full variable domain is EADIYQTPRYLVIGTGKKITLECSQTMGHDKMYWYQQDPGMELHLIHYSYGVNSTEKGDLSSESTVSRIRTEHFPLTLESARPSHTSQYLCASSESYSYNEQFFGPGTRLTVL.

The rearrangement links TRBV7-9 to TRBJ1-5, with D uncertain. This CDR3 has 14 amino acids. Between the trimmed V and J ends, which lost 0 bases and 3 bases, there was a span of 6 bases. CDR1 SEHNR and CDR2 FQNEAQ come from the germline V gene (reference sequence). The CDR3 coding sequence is TGTGCCAGCAGCTTAGCAGAGACCAATCAGCCCCAGCATTTT. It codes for CASSLAETNQPQHF.

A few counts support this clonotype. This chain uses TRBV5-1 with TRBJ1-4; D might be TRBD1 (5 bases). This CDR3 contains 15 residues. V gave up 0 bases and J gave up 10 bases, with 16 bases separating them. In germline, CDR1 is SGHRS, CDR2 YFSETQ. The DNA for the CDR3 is TGCGCCAGCAGCTTGGAGCCAGGGTCTAGAGGAAAACTGTTTTTT. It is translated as CASSLEPGSRGKLFF.

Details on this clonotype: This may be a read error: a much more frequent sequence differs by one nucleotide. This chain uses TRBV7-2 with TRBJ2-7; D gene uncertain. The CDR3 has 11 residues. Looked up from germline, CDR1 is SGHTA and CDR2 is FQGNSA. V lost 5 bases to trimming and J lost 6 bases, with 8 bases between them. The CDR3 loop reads CASSIGPEQYF. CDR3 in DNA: TGTGCCAGCAGCATAGGTCCCGAGCAGTACTTC. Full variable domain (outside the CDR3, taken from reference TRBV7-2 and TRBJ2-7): GAGVSQSPSNKVTEKGKDVELRCDPISGHTALYWYRQSLGQGLEFLIYFQGNSAPDKSGLPSDRFSAERTGGSVSTLTIQRTQQEDSAVYLCASSIGPEQYFGPGTRLTVT.

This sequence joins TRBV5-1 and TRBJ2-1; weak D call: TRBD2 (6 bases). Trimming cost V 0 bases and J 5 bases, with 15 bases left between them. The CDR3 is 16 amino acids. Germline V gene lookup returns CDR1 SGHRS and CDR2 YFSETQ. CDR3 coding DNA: TGCGCCAGCAGCTTGGGCATTAGCGGAGAAGACAATGAGCAGTTCTTC. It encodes CASSLGISGEDNEQFF. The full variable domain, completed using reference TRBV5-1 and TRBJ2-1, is KAGVTQTPRYLIKTRGQQVTLSCSPISGHRSVSWYQQTPGQGLQFLFEYFSETQRNKGNFPGRFSGRQFSNSRSEMNVSTLELGDSALYLCASSLGISGEDNEQFFGPGTRLTVL.

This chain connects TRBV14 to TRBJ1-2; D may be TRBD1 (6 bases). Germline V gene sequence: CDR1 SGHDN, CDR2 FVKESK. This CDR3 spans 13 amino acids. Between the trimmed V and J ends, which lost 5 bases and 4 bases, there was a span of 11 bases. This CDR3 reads CASSAGTFYGYTF. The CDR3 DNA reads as TGTGCCAGCAGCGCCGGGACATTCTATGGCTACACCTTC.

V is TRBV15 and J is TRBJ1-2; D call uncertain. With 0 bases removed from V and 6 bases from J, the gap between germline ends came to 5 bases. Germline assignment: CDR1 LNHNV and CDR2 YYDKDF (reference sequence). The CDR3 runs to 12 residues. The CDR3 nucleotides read TGTGCCACCAGCAGAGAACAGAATGGCTACACCTTC. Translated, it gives CATSREQNGYTF.

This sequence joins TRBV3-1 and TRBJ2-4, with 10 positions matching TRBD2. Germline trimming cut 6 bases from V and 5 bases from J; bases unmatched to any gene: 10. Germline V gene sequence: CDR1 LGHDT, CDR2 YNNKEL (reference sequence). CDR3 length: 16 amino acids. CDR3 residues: CASRNLAGGQENIQYF. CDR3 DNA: TGTGCCAGCAGGAACTTAGCGGGAGGACAGGAAAACATTCAGTACTTC.

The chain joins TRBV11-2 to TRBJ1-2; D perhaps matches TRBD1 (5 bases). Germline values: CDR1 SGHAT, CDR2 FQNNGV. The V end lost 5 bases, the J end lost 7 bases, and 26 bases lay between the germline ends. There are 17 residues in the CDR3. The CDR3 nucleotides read TGTGCCAGCAGCCCGTGGGGGTTGGGAGCGCGGTTCTCTGGCTACACCTTC. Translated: CASSPWGLGARFSGYTF.

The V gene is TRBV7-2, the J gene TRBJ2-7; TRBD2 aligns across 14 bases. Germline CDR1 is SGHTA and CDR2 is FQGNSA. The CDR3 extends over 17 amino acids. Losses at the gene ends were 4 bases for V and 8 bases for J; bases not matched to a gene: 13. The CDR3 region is CASSSSGTSGSPTKQYF. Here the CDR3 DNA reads TGTGCCAGCAGCTCCTCCGGGACTAGCGGGAGTCCTACGAAGCAGTACTTC.

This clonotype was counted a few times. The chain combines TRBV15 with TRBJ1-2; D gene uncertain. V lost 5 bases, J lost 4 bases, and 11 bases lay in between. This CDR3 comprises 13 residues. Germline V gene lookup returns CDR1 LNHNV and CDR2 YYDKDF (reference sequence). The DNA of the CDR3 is TGTGCCACCAGCTCCAGACTTAGCTATGGCTACACCTTC. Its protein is CATSSRLSYGYTF.

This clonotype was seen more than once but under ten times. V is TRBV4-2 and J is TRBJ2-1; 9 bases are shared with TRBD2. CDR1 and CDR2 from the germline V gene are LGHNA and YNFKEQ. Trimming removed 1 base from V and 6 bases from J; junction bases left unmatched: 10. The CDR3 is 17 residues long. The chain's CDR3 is CASSQGEREEWGNEQFF. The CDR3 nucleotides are TGTGCCAGCAGCCAAGGGGAGCGGGAGGAGTGGGGCAATGAGCAGTTCTTC.

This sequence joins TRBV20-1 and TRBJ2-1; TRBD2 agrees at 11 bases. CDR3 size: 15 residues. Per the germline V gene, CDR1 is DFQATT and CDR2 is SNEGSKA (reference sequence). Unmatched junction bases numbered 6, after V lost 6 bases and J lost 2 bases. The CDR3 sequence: CSAKPSGGPYNEQFF. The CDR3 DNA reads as TGCAGTGCCAAACCTAGCGGGGGGCCCTACAATGAGCAGTTCTTC.

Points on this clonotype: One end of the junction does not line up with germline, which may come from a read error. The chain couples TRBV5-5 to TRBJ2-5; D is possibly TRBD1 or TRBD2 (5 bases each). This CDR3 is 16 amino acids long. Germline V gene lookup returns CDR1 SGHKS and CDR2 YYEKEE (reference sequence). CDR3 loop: CASSLTDRGYQETRYF. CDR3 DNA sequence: TGTGCCAGCAGCTTAACCGACAGAGGGTACCAAGAGACCCGGTACTTC.

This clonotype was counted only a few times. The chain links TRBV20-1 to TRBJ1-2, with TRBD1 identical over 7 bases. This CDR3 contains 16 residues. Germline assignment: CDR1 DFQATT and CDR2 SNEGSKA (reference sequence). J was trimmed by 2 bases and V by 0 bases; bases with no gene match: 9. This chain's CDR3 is CSARDRRGGPNYGYTF. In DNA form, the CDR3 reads TGCAGTGCTAGAGATCGCCGAGGGGGCCCCAACTATGGCTACACCTTC.